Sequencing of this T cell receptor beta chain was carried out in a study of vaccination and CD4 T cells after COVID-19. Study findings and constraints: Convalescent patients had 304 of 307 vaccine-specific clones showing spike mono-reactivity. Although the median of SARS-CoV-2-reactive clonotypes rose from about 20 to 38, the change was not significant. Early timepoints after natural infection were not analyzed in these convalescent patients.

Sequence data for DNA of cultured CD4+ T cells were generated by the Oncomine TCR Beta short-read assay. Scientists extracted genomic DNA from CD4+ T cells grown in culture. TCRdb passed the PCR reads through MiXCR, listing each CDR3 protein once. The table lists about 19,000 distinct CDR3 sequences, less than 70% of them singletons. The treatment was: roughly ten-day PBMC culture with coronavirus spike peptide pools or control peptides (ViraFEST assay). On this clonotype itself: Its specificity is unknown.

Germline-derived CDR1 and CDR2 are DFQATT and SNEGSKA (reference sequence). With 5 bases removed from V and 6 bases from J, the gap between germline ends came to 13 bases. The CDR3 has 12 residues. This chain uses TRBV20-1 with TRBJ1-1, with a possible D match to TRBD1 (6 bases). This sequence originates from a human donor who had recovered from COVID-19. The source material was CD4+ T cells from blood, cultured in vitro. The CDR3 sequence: CSAPGDGAEAFF. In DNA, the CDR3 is TGCAGTGCTCCAGGGGATGGGGCTGAAGCTTTCTTT.